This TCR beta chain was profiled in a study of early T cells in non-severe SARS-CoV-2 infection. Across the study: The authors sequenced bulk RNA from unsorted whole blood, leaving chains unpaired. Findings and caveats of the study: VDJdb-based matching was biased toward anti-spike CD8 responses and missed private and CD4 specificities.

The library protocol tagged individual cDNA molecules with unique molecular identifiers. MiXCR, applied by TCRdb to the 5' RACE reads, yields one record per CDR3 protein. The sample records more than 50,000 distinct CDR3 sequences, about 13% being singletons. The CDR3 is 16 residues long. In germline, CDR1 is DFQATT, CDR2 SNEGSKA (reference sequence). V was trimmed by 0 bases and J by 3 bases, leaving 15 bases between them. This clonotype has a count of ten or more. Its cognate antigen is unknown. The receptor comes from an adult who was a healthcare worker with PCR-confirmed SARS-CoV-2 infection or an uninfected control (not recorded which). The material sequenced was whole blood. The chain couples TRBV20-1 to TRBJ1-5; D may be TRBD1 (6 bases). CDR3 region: CSAREGGGRNNQPQHF. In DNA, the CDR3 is TGCAGTGCTAGAGAGGGGGGCGGGAGGAACAATCAGCCCCAGCATTTT.